What follows are 20 T cell receptor beta chains derived from one specimen sequenced in a study of blood T cell repertoires in COVID-19. Some clones are missing from TCRdb's copy, which holds only in-frame ones; the method was immunoSEQ multiplex PCR. In the table there are more than 200,000 clones, around four fifths of which are singletons. Sequenced input: peripheral blood. All receptors come from a woman between 40 and 55 years old with active or convalescent COVID-19.

This chain uses TRBV2 with TRBJ1-2; 9 nucleotides align to TRBD1. V shed 7 bases and J 9 bases; nucleotides not matched to a gene: 12. Germline CDR1 is SNHLY and CDR2 is FYNNEI. The CDR3 spans 14 residues. CDR3 loop: CASTKGMDRGSYTF. Written as DNA, the CDR3 is TGTGCCAGCACCAAGGGGATGGACAGGGGTAGCTACACCTTC.

This chain connects TRBV30 to TRBJ1-2; TRBD1 might be the D (5 bases). Looked up from germline, CDR1 is GTSNPN and CDR2 is SVGIG (reference sequence). This CDR3 contains 14 residues. Deletions cut 1 base from V and 3 bases from J, with 12 bases between. Written as DNA, the CDR3 is TGTGCCTGGAGTGCAGGGATTAGGGACTATGGCTACACCTTC. Its translation: CAWSAGIRDYGYTF.

The table lists this clone with a few counts. The chain joins TRBV5-1 to TRBJ2-2, with D possibly being TRBD2 (6 bases). V shed 4 bases and J shed 0 bases, with 10 bases lying between them. Germline V gene data show CDR1 as SGHRS and CDR2 as YFSETQ. This CDR3 is 15 amino acids long. CDR3 DNA: TGCGCCAGCAGCGGACTACGATCGAACACCGGGGAGCTGTTTTTT. Residues: CASSGLRSNTGELFF.

The chain is built from TRBV2 and TRBJ1-1; no definite D call. V shed 8 bases and J shed 0 bases, with 4 bases lying between them. Germline loops: CDR1 SNHLY, CDR2 FYNNEI. The CDR3 has 11 amino acids. The CDR3 DNA follows: TGTGCCAGCTATTTGAACACTGAAGCTTTCTTT. Its protein product is CASYLNTEAFF.

The J gene is TRBJ2-1, the V gene TRBV13; D is possibly TRBD2 (6 bases). Trimming cost V 1 base and J 12 bases, with 10 bases left between them. Germline CDR1 PRHDT, CDR2 FYEKMQ (reference sequence). The CDR3 has 12 residues. Here the CDR3 DNA reads TGTGCCAGCAGCTTAGAGCTCGGGGGGCAGTTCTTC. This translates into CASSLELGGQFF.

The chain couples TRBV2 to TRBJ2-4, with 9 bases that match TRBD1. The V segment lost 6 bases and the J segment 9 bases; nucleotides outside the gene matches: 6. The germline V gene encodes CDR1 SNHLY and CDR2 FYNNEI. The CDR3 loop spans 13 amino acids. The DNA for the CDR3 is TGTGCCAGCAGCCAACAGGGGGCCGCCATTCAGTACTTC. Protein product: CASSQQGAAIQYF.

The chain joins TRBV24-1 to TRBJ2-1; 12 bases map to TRBD2. Germline trimming cut 9 bases from V and 9 bases from J; bases unmatched to any gene: 11. The CDR3 runs to 15 residues. From germline, CDR1 is KGHDR and CDR2 SFDVKD. The CDR3 sequence is CATSISSGGAIEQFF. Written as DNA, the CDR3 is TGTGCCACCTCCATTTCTAGCGGGGGGGCCATTGAGCAGTTCTTC.

The chain carries TRBV24-1 and TRBJ1-2; 12 positions agree with TRBD1. Germline V gene lookup returns CDR1 KGHDR and CDR2 SFDVKD. Trimming at V came to 3 bases and at J to 5 bases, leaving 6 bases not matched to a gene. The CDR3 is made up of 16 amino acids. The CDR3: CATSDPGTGGAYGYTF. CDR3 nucleotide sequence: TGTGCCACCAGTGATCCCGGGACAGGGGGCGCGTATGGCTACACCTTC.

The chain uses TRBV6-5 and TRBJ2-7; a possible D gene is TRBD1 (6 bases). V was pared by 0 bases and J by 4 bases, with 13 bases between. This CDR3 has 15 amino acids. Germline CDR1 MNHEY, CDR2 SVGAGI. This CDR3 is CASSYSKQGRYEQYF. The CDR3 nucleotides read TGTGCCAGCAGTTACTCGAAGCAGGGGCGGTACGAGCAGTACTTC.

This clone was seen a few times. The chain links TRBV5-6 to TRBJ2-1; 7 nucleotides agree with TRBD2. CDR3 length: 14 amino acids. Germline CDR1 reads SGHDT; CDR2 reads YYEEEE. Unmatched junction bases numbered 9, after V lost 5 bases and J lost 7 bases. The CDR3: CASSANGGMNEQFF. CDR3 coding DNA: TGTGCCAGCAGTGCTAACGGGGGGATGAATGAGCAGTTCTTC. The complete variable domain, with remaining parts taken from reference TRBV5-6 and TRBJ2-1, reads DAGVTQSPTHLIKTRGQQVTLRCSPKSGHDTVSWYQQALGQGPQFIFQYYEEEERQRGNFPDRFSGHQFPNYSSELNVNALLLGDSALYLCASSANGGMNEQFFGPGTRLTVL.

V is TRBV7-9 and J is TRBJ1-1; 10 bases line up with TRBD1. Losses at the gene ends were 4 bases for V and 8 bases for J; bases not matched to a gene: 4. CDR3 length equals 13 residues. The germline gives CDR1 SEHNR, CDR2 FQNEAQ (reference sequence). CDR3 DNA sequence: TGTGCCAGCAGCTGGGGGACAGGGGCCGAAGCTTTCTTT. It codes for CASSWGTGAEAFF.

V is TRBV5-6 and J is TRBJ2-7; 7 nucleotides align to TRBD1. J gave up 3 bases and V 5 bases, and 11 bases lay outside the gene matches. Germline V gene data show CDR1 as SGHDT and CDR2 as YYEEEE. This CDR3 has 15 amino acids. The CDR3: CASSEATGNIYEQYF. The DNA of the CDR3 is TGTGCCAGCAGTGAAGCGACAGGGAATATCTACGAGCAGTACTTC.

The chain combines TRBV19 with TRBJ1-5; D remains ambiguous. This CDR3 region has 16 residues. Germline loops: CDR1 LNHDA, CDR2 SQIVND (reference sequence). Between the trimmed V and J ends, which lost 4 bases and 7 bases, there was a span of 20 bases. This CDR3 is CASSNLRQNPRQPQHF. In DNA form, the CDR3 reads TGTGCCAGTAGTAACCTACGACAAAATCCTCGCCAGCCCCAGCATTTT. Combining the CDR3 with reference TRBV19 and TRBJ1-5 gives the whole variable domain DGGITQSPKYLFRKEGQNVTLSCEQNLNHDAMYWYRQDPGQGLRLIYYSQIVNDFQKGDIAEGYSVSREKKESFPLTVTSAQKNPTAFYLCASSNLRQNPRQPQHFGDGTRLSIL.

The chain has TRBV30 and TRBJ2-2; tentatively, D is TRBD2 (5 bases). The CDR3 runs to 15 residues. Germline V gene lookup returns CDR1 GTSNPN and CDR2 SVGIG (reference sequence). V lost 8 bases to trimming and J lost 6 bases, with 22 bases between them. The CDR3 DNA reads TGTGCCGGAACTCCGGGATCGAATTCTCCCGGGGAGCTGTTTTTT. This gives the protein CAGTPGSNSPGELFF.

This chain joins TRBV7-9 and TRBJ2-3; TRBD1 matches 8 bases. Unmatched junction bases numbered 3, after V lost 1 base and J lost 3 bases. Germline-derived CDR1 and CDR2 are SEHNR and FQNEAQ (reference sequence). The CDR3 is 15 amino acids. CDR3 nucleotides: TGTGCCAGCAGCTTAGTTGACAGGGGAACAGATACGCAGTATTTT. It translates to CASSLVDRGTDTQYF.

The gene calls are TRBV7-9 and TRBJ2-1; TRBD2 matches 7 bases. Unmatched junction bases numbered 8, after V lost 2 bases and J lost 10 bases. CDR3 length: 14 amino acids. Germline CDR1 and CDR2: SEHNR and FQNEAQ (reference sequence). The CDR3 loop reads CASSLSEGGREQFF. The CDR3 DNA is TGTGCCAGCAGCTTATCTGAGGGAGGGCGGGAGCAGTTCTTC. Combining the CDR3 with reference TRBV7-9 and TRBJ2-1 gives the whole variable domain DTGVSQNPRHKITKRGQNVTFRCDPISEHNRLYWYRQTLGQGPEFLTYFQNEAQLEKSRLLSDRFSAERPKGSFSTLEIQRTEQGDSAMYLCASSLSEGGREQFFGPGTRLTVL.

The genes are TRBV6-1 and TRBJ1-4, with D hard to call. Germline V CDR1 and CDR2: MNHNS, SASEGT. V dropped 2 bases and J dropped 7 bases, with 8 bases sitting between them. This CDR3 comprises 13 residues. CDR3: CASSEIGVEKLFF. DNA for the CDR3: TGTGCCAGCAGTGAAATCGGGGTTGAAAAACTGTTTTTT.

The chain couples TRBV5-1 to TRBJ2-7; the D gene is possibly TRBD1 (6 bases). The CDR3 sequence is 14 residues long. Germline assignment: CDR1 SGHRS and CDR2 YFSETQ. Trimming took off 4 bases at V and 6 bases at J, with 17 bases between the two ends. The CDR3 loop reads CASSPYNRVPEQYV. The CDR3 DNA sequence: TGCGCCAGCAGCCCATATAACAGGGTACCCGAGCAGTACGTC.

V is TRBV25-1 and J is TRBJ1-2; maybe TRBD1 (6 bases). The CDR3 loop spans 15 amino acids. From germline, CDR1 is MGHDK and CDR2 SYGVNS. Trimming took 5 bases from V and 2 from J, leaving 15 bases between them. The CDR3: CASSRGGAGNYGYTF. In DNA form, the CDR3 reads TGTGCCAGCAGTCGAGGGGGGGCGGGGAACTATGGCTACACCTTC.

The chain recombines TRBV11-2 with TRBJ1-3; D possibly corresponds to TRBD1 (6 bases). Germline-derived CDR1 and CDR2 are SGHAT and FQNNGV. CDR3 length: 16 amino acids. The germline V and J ends were trimmed by 6 bases and 0 bases, with 15 bases remaining between them. The CDR3: CASRRYQGTSGNTIYF. The DNA of the CDR3 is TGTGCCAGCAGGCGATACCAGGGGACCTCTGGAAACACCATATATTTT.